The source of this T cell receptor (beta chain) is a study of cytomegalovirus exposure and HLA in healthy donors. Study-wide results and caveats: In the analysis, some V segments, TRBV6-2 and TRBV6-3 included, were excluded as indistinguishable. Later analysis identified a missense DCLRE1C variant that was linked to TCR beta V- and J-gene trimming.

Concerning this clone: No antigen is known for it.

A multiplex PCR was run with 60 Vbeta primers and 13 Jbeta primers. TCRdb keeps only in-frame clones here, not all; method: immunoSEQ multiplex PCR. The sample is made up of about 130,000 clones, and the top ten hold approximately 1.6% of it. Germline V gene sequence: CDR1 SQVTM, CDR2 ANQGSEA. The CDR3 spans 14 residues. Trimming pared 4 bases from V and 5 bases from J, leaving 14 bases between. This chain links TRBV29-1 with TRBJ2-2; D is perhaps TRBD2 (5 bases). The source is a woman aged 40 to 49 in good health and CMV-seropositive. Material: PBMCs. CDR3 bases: TGCAGCGTTGCGAGGAAAACGGGGACCGGGGAGCTGTTTTTT. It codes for CSVARKTGTGELFF.